This T cell receptor beta chain was captured in a study of shared clonotypes between healthy human individuals. Overall study: Per donor, CD8 memory used one plate, CD8 naive used two, CD4 memory used three and CD4 naive used three.

Regarding this clone: The antigen is unknown.

Clones were read by immunoSEQ multiplex PCR, and TCRdb kept only the in-frame ones, dropping some. The profile shows 950,000 to 1,300,000 clones, under 80% of them singletons. The CDR3 extends over 19 amino acids. A split of CD4+ cells into CD45RA+ naive and CD45RA-negative memory subsets was performed. General study points: Generation probabilities of non-shared clonotypes were lower (relative to those shared by all four donors). Of the naive CD4 clonotypes, roughly 5.5% were shared across a handful of donors.

This clonotype originated in a man aged 18 to 29 in good health. The chain couples TRBV21-1 to TRBJ2-4; the table's D call of TRBD1 was not tested on the DNA. TRBV21-1 is given as a pseudogene. The sample consisted of memory CD4+ T cells sorted from blood. Subset here: CD45RA-negative fraction. This chain's CDR3 is CASSAYRLVILLAKNIQYF. The CDR3 coding sequence is TGTGCCAGCAGCGCCTACAGGTTAGTTATCCTTCTAGCCAAAAACATTCAGTACTTC.